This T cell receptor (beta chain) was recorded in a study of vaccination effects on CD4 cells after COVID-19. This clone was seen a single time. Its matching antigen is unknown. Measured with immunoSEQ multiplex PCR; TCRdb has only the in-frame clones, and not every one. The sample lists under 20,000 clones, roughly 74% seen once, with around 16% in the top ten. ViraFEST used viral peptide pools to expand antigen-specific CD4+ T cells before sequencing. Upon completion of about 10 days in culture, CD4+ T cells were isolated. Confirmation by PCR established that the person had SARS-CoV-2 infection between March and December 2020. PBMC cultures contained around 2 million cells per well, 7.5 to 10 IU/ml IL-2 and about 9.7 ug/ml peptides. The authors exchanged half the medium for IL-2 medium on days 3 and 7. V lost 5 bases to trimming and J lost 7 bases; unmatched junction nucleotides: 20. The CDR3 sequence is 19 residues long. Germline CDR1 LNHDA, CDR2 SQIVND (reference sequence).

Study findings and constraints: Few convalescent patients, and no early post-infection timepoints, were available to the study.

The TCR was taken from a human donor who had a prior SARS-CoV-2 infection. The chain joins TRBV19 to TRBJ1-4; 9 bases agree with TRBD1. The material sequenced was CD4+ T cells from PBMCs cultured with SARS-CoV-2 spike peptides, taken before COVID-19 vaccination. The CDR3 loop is CASSAYGQGISGPTEKLFF. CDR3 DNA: TGTGCCAGTAGTGCGTATGGACAGGGGATCTCCGGTCCTACTGAAAAACTGTTTTTT.